These T cell receptor beta chains were read from a single sample in a study of CD8 T cells in Susac syndrome. TCRdb reanalysed the immunoSEQ multiplex PCR reads using MiXCR and keeps one entry per CDR3 protein. The profile shows about 240,000 distinct CDR3 sequences, less than 96% of them singletons. Sequenced input: CD4+ T cells from PBMCs. Receptors originate from a human donor with Susac syndrome. CDR3s include the opening cysteine and the closing phenylalanine or tryptophan. Fields, in order: D gene, clone size, J gene, V gene, CDR3 protein, CDR3 DNA. The D gene is left open where the match is weak. The listing skips clone size in some rows; elsewhere it reads once, few, many or a size class.

>TRBD2|once|TRBJ2-5|TRBV7-9
CASSLVRAGAETQYF
TGTGCCAGCAGCCTCGTTCGGGCGGGAGCAGAGACCCAGTACTTC
>NA|NA|TRBJ1-2|TRBV5-4
CASSLGGQLLTYGYTF
TGTGCCAGCAGCTTGGGGGGTCAGTTACTAACCTATGGCTACACCTTC
>NA|NA|TRBJ1-5|TRBV5-1
CASSLAGNGNQPQHF
TGCGCCAGCAGCTTGGCTGGGAATGGCAATCAGCCCCAGCATTTT
>NA|NA|TRBJ1-3|TRBV11-2
CASTERWGSSGNTIYF
TGTGCCAGCACCGAACGGTGGGGGTCGTCCGGAAACACCATATATTTT
>TRBD1|NA|TRBJ2-5|TRBV7-8
CASSLGQGRRETQYF
TGTGCCAGCAGCTTAGGACAGGGAAGGAGAGAGACCCAGTACTTC
>NA|NA|TRBJ1-2|TRBV3-1
CASSLRRPTVNYGYTF
TGTGCCAGCAGCCTTAGAAGGCCGACGGTTAACTATGGCTACACCTTC
>NA|once|TRBJ2-7|TRBV18
CASSPMDSSYEQYF
TGTGCCAGCTCACCAATGGACAGCTCCTACGAGCAGTACTTC
>NA|NA|TRBJ2-7|TRBV6-5
CASSYSRSTPMGSQYF
TGTGCCAGCAGTTACAGCCGTTCTACCCCGATGGGCTCCCAGTACTTC
>TRBD2|NA|TRBJ2-3|TRBV5-1
CASGVSGRDPGTDTQYF
TGCGCCAGCGGAGTAAGCGGGAGGGACCCTGGCACAGATACGCAGTATTTT
>NA|NA|TRBJ1-4|TRBV5-4
CASSAQGDEKLFF
TGTGCCAGCAGCGCACAGGGAGATGAAAAACTGTTTTTT
>TRBD1|NA|TRBJ1-5|TRBV15
CATSRLGTGSNQPQHF
TGTGCCACCAGCAGATTAGGGACAGGGAGCAATCAGCCCCAGCATTTT
>TRBD1|NA|TRBJ2-2|TRBV30
CAWSVVVTGRTGELFF
TGTGCCTGGAGTGTAGTGGTGACAGGGAGAACCGGGGAGCTGTTTTTT
>TRBD2|NA|TRBJ2-1|TRBV18
CASSTGYSGRATNEQFF
TGTGCCAGCTCTACAGGATATAGCGGGAGGGCCACCAATGAGCAGTTCTTC
>TRBD2|NA|TRBJ2-3|TRBV9
CASSVVGTSGPDTQYF
TGTGCCAGCAGCGTAGTAGGGACTAGCGGCCCGGATACGCAGTATTTT
>NA|NA|TRBJ1-5|TRBV18
CASSPGTINQPQHF
TGTGCCAGCTCACCGGGGACCATCAATCAGCCCCAGCATTTT
>TRBD2|NA|TRBJ2-1|TRBV10-3
CAISELFGGSSYNEQFF
TGTGCCATCAGTGAGTTATTCGGCGGGAGCTCCTACAATGAGCAGTTCTTC
>NA|NA|TRBJ1-5|TRBV7-2
CASSLDGGSNQPQHF
TGTGCCAGCAGCTTAGACGGGGGTAGCAATCAGCCCCAGCATTTT
>TRBD1|NA|TRBJ2-7|TRBV4-1
CASSQDRGQYSYEQYF
TGCGCCAGCAGCCAGGACAGGGGCCAATACTCCTACGAGCAGTACTTC
>NA|NA|TRBJ1-4|TRBV21-1
CASRKKERDGATNEKLFF
TGTGCCAGCAGGAAAAAGGAAAGAGACGGGGCAACTAATGAAAAACTGTTTTTT
>NA|NA|TRBJ1-5|TRBV21-1
CASSNYQHF
TGTGCCAGCAGCAATTACCAGCATTTT
>TRBD1|few|TRBJ2-2|TRBV12-3/TRBV12-4
CASSGTANTGELFF
TGTGCCAGCAGTGGGACAGCGAACACCGGGGAGCTGTTTTTT
>TRBD2|NA|TRBJ2-1|TRBV28
CASSSHRGLAGYNEQFF
TGTGCCAGCAGTTCGCACCGGGGACTAGCGGGGTACAATGAGCAGTTCTTC
>TRBD2|NA|TRBJ2-5|TRBV20-1
CSARNRLAGETTTQYF
TGCAGTGCTAGAAACCGACTAGCGGGAGAGACGACGACCCAGTACTTC
>TRBD2|NA|TRBJ2-1|TRBV29-1
CSVEADSGRFLYNEQFF
TGCAGCGTTGAAGCAGATAGCGGGAGATTTTTGTACAATGAGCAGTTCTTC
>NA|NA|TRBJ2-3|TRBV9
CASKLGGSTDTQYF
TGTGCCAGTAAACTCGGCGGGAGCACAGATACGCAGTATTTT
>TRBD1|once|TRBJ2-1|TRBV6-1
CASRGNRGSLNDEQFF
TGTGCCAGCAGAGGAAACAGGGGGAGTTTAAACGATGAGCAGTTCTTC
>NA|NA|TRBJ2-7|TRBV7-2
CASSNRGQLYEQYF
TGTGCCAGCAGTAACCGCGGACAGCTCTACGAGCAGTACTTC
>NA|NA|TRBJ2-1|TRBV20-1
CSAPTVTYNEQFF
TGCAGTGCCCCGACGGTTACCTACAATGAGCAGTTCTTC
>NA|NA|TRBJ2-7|TRBV12-3/TRBV12-4
CASQGRYEQYF
TGTGCCAGCCAGGGGCGGTACGAGCAGTACTTC
>NA|NA|TRBJ1-2|TRBV2
CASHRGGLSYGYTF
TGTGCCAGCCACAGAGGAGGCCTGTCCTATGGCTACACCTTC
>TRBD1|NA|TRBJ2-5|TRBV5-4
CASSSTGGKETQYF
TGTGCCAGCAGCTCGACAGGGGGCAAGGAGACCCAGTACTTC
>NA|once|TRBJ2-5|TRBV27
CASSFRVGQETQYF
TGTGCCAGCAGTTTCCGGGTAGGACAAGAGACCCAGTACTTC
>TRBD2|NA|TRBJ2-1|TRBV2
CASRSGSSYNEQFF
TGTGCCAGCAGAAGCGGGAGCTCCTACAATGAGCAGTTCTTC
>NA|NA|TRBJ1-1|TRBV20-1
CSAGINTEAFF
TGCAGTGCTGGCATTAACACTGAAGCTTTCTTT
>NA|once|TRBJ2-1|TRBV9
CASSVRERHNEQFF
TGTGCCAGCAGCGTAAGGGAGAGACATAATGAGCAGTTCTTC
>TRBD2|NA|TRBJ2-4|TRBV4-1
CASSQVTSGSSAKNIQYF
TGCGCCAGCAGCCAAGTTACAAGCGGGAGTTCAGCCAAAAACATTCAGTACTTC
>TRBD2|NA|TRBJ2-2|TRBV20-1
CSARVAGQNTGELFF
TGCAGTGCTAGAGTAGCGGGACAGAACACCGGGGAGCTGTTTTTT
>TRBD2|NA|TRBJ2-2|TRBV9
CASMRGATGELFF
TGTGCCAGCATGCGGGGGGCAACCGGGGAGCTGTTTTTT
>NA|once|TRBJ1-5|TRBV4-1
CASSQDPLKPQHF
TGCGCCAGCAGCCAAGACCCCCTGAAGCCCCAGCATTTT
>TRBD2|NA|TRBJ2-7|TRBV5-1
CASSPGAGGYEQYF
TGCGCCAGCAGCCCAGGGGCGGGAGGCTACGAGCAGTACTTC
>NA|NA|TRBJ1-5|TRBV3-1
CASSPGTHNQPQHF
TGTGCCAGCAGCCCCGGGACACATAATCAGCCCCAGCATTTT
>TRBD2|NA|TRBJ2-4|TRBV20-1
CSARRTSGREAKNIQYF
TGCAGTGCTAGGCGGACTAGCGGGAGAGAGGCCAAAAACATTCAGTACTTC
>TRBD2|NA|TRBJ2-1|TRBV28
CASSLEASGLDEQFF
TGTGCCAGCAGTTTGGAGGCTAGCGGACTGGATGAGCAGTTCTTC
>NA|NA|TRBJ2-7|TRBV12-3/TRBV12-4
CASSNSQKGLRNEQYF
TGTGCCAGCAGTAATTCCCAGAAGGGTCTGAGGAACGAGCAGTACTTC
>TRBD1|NA|TRBJ1-5|TRBV5-4
CASSLGTGANQPQHF
TGTGCCAGCAGCTTGGGGACAGGCGCCAATCAGCCCCAGCATTTT
>NA|NA|TRBJ2-1|TRBV7-9
CASSLVTEQFF
TGTGCCAGCAGCTTAGTGACAGAGCAGTTCTTC
>TRBD1|NA|TRBJ2-7|TRBV19
CASSMGQGYEQYF
TGTGCCAGTAGTATGGGACAGGGCTACGAGCAGTACTTC
>NA|once|TRBJ2-7|TRBV27
CASSPRRRSYEQYF
TGTGCCAGCAGCCCGAGGAGGCGCTCCTACGAGCAGTACTTC